These 17 T cell receptor beta chains were all obtained from the same sample, sequenced in a study of Ad26.COV2.S vaccination and SARS-CoV-2 variants. Treatment reported: roughly 18 received Ad26.COV2.S at low or high dose, single or two shots; five or six received placebo; per-sample allocation not given. Following the first vaccine or placebo injection, samples were taken on day 63. The repertoire was sequenced with immunoSEQ multiplex PCR; TCRdb's copy has only in-frame clones and lacks some. The table has about 280,000 clones, 80% to 90% seen once; the top ten hold around 3%. The specimen comprised peripheral blood, sampled in a trial of Ad26.COV2.S vaccine versus placebo. The receptors here all came from a person aged 18 to 59 who received the Ad26.COV2.S COVID-19 vaccine or a placebo.

The rearrangement joins TRBV2 to TRBJ2-5, with 8 nucleotides matching TRBD2. V gave up 7 bases and J gave up 5 bases; unmatched junction bases: 6. The CDR3 totals 13 residues. Germline loops: CDR1 SNHLY, CDR2 FYNNEI. CDR3 sequence: CASTGTSVETQYF. CDR3 nucleotide sequence: TGTGCCAGCACTGGGACTAGTGTGGAGACCCAGTACTTC.

This chain links TRBV3-1 (or the pseudogene TRBV3-2) with TRBJ2-7, with D hard to call. The CDR3 contains 16 residues. CDR1 is LGHDT and CDR2 is YNNKEL in the germline V gene (reference sequence). V was pared by 1 base and J by 2 bases, with 15 bases between. This chain's CDR3 is CASSQGRWGFPYEQYF. CDR3 nucleotide sequence: TGTGCCAGCAGCCAAGGTCGTTGGGGTTTCCCCTACGAGCAGTACTTC.

This clone was detected only once. This chain links TRBV5-1 with TRBJ1-1, with no clear D. Germline lookup yields CDR1 SGHRS and CDR2 YFSETQ. CDR3 size: 14 residues. Trimming cost V 5 bases and J 0 bases, with 11 bases left between them. CDR3 sequence: CASRLAVMNTEAFF. The CDR3 DNA follows: TGCGCCAGCAGGCTTGCCGTCATGAACACTGAAGCTTTCTTT.

The CDR3 sequence is CASRSGQNDEQFF. In nucleotides, the CDR3 is TGTGCCAGTAGATCGGGACAGAACGATGAGCAGTTCTTC. The chain carries TRBV19 and TRBJ2-1, with 7 bases lining up with TRBD1. CDR3 length: 13 amino acids. V lost 6 bases to trimming and J lost 8 bases; unmatched junction nucleotides: 7. Germline values: CDR1 LNHDA, CDR2 SQIVND (reference sequence). The full variable domain, rest sourced from reference TRBV19 and TRBJ2-1, is DGGITQSPKYLFRKEGQNVTLSCEQNLNHDAMYWYRQDPGQGLRLIYYSQIVNDFQKGDIAEGYSVSREKKESFPLTVTSAQKNPTAFYLCASRSGQNDEQFFGPGTRLTVL.

This rearrangement joins TRBV2 to TRBJ1-1; TRBD1 aligns across 7 bases. V lost 9 bases and J lost 1; bases outside the gene matches: 14. CDR1 SNHLY and CDR2 FYNNEI come from the germline V gene. The CDR3 has 16 residues. CDR3 DNA: TGTGCCAGATTAAGGACAGGTGGTATTAGGAACACTGAAGCTTTCTTT. Translation gives CARLRTGGIRNTEAFF.

This sequence joins TRBV30 and TRBJ2-2; no definite D call. Germline lookup yields CDR1 GTSNPN and CDR2 SVGIG (reference sequence). The CDR3 is 11 amino acids. Between the trimmed V and J ends, which lost 6 bases and 8 bases, there was a span of 10 bases. The DNA of the CDR3 is TGTGCCTGCCACGAACAGGGGGAGCTGTTTTTT. Translation: CACHEQGELFF.

This clone was observed a few times. This chain joins TRBV19 and TRBJ1-3; no clear D gene. Germline CDR1 reads LNHDA; CDR2 reads SQIVND (reference sequence). Trimming stripped 2 bases from V and 4 bases from J, with 6 bases between. The CDR3 runs 13 residues. This CDR3 reads CASSITDGNTIYF. CDR3 bases: TGTGCCAGTAGTATAACAGACGGAAACACCATATATTTT.

The rearrangement links TRBV19 to TRBJ1-2; perhaps TRBD1 as D (6 bases). Deletions cut 3 bases from V and 8 bases from J, with 13 bases between. This CDR3 region has 13 residues. Looked up from germline, CDR1 is LNHDA and CDR2 is SQIVND (reference sequence). The CDR3 region is CASSILQGTGYTF. DNA of the CDR3: TGTGCCAGTAGTATTCTACAGGGAACGGGCTACACCTTC.

The V gene is TRBV19, the J gene TRBJ2-1; 7 positions agree with TRBD2. Per germline, CDR1 LNHDA and CDR2 SQIVND (reference sequence). The CDR3 totals 15 residues. Trimming took 5 bases from V and 2 from J; bases not matched to a gene: 6. This CDR3 is CASSGTGTTYNEQFF. CDR3 DNA: TGTGCCAGTAGTGGTACGGGGACTACCTACAATGAGCAGTTCTTC.

V is TRBV3-1 (or the pseudogene TRBV3-2) and J is TRBJ2-1; D might be TRBD2 (6 bases). Germline loops: CDR1 LGHDT, CDR2 YNNKEL (reference sequence). CDR3 size: 13 residues. V dropped 3 bases and J dropped 6 bases, with 9 bases sitting between them. CDR3 region: CASSQNGGNEQFF. The CDR3, as DNA: TGTGCCAGCAGCCAGAACGGGGGCAATGAGCAGTTCTTC.

The V gene is TRBV7-9, the J gene TRBJ1-1; D is unresolved. Trimming pared 5 bases from V and 6 bases from J, leaving 10 bases between. CDR1 SEHNR and CDR2 FQNEAQ come from the germline V gene (reference sequence). CDR3 size: 12 residues. In DNA form, the CDR3 reads TGTGCCAGCAGCACGGACTACGCTGAAGCTTTCTTT. This translates into CASSTDYAEAFF.

This CDR3 is CASSLASGVSNYGYTF. The CDR3 DNA reads as TGCGCCAGCAGCTTGGCCTCTGGGGTATCAAACTATGGCTACACCTTC. V gene TRBV5-1 combines with J gene TRBJ1-2, with unresolved D. The CDR3 totals 16 residues. In germline, CDR1 is SGHRS, CDR2 YFSETQ. The germline V and J ends were trimmed by 0 bases and 2 bases, with 14 bases remaining between them.

This chain joins TRBV2 and TRBJ2-2, with D unresolved. Germline V gene lookup returns CDR1 SNHLY and CDR2 FYNNEI. Trimming pared 1 base from V and 6 bases from J, leaving 12 bases between. There are 15 residues in the CDR3. This CDR3 reads CASSEVGAVSGELFF. The CDR3 nucleotides read TGTGCCAGCAGTGAAGTCGGTGCGGTTTCCGGGGAGCTGTTTTTT. Together with reference TRBV2 and TRBJ2-2, the CDR3 gives the full variable domain: EPEVTQTPSHQVTQMGQEVILRCVPISNHLYFYWYRQILGQKVEFLVSFYNNEISEKSEIFDDQFSVERPDGSNFTLKIRSTKLEDSAMYFCASSEVGAVSGELFFGEGSRLTVL.

The gene calls are TRBV25-1 and TRBJ2-4; no clear D. The CDR3 runs 14 residues. The germline V gene has CDR1 MGHDK and CDR2 SYGVNS. Trimming removed 3 bases at V and 2 bases at J, with 8 bases between. CDR3: CASSDPRTKNIQYF. As DNA, the CDR3 is TGTGCCAGCAGTGACCCACGCACCAAAAACATTCAGTACTTC. Looking up the rest from reference TRBV25-1 and TRBJ2-4 gives the full variable domain: EADIYQTPRYLVIGTGKKITLECSQTMGHDKMYWYQQDPGMELHLIHYSYGVNSTEKGDLSSESTVSRIRTEHFPLTLESARPSHTSQYLCASSDPRTKNIQYFGAGTRLSVL.

The V and J genes are TRBV5-1 and TRBJ2-5; tentative D call: TRBD1 (6 bases). Germline assignment: CDR1 SGHRS and CDR2 YFSETQ. Trimming removed 3 bases from V and 5 bases from J, with 14 bases in between. The CDR3 consists of 14 residues. The CDR3 loop reads CASSSGHLGETQYF. CDR3 nucleotide sequence: TGCGCCAGCAGCTCGGGACATCTGGGGGAGACCCAGTACTTC.

CDR3 nucleotides: TGTGCAAGTCGCTTACCCTACGAGCAGTACTTC. It translates to CASRLPYEQYF. V and J are TRBV12-2 and TRBJ2-7. TRBV12-2 is a known pseudogene. There are 11 residues in the CDR3.

The V gene is TRBV7-3, the J gene TRBJ1-1; weak D call: TRBD1 (6 bases). V lost 5 bases and J 1 base, leaving 17 bases between the germline ends. The CDR3 spans 16 residues. CDR1 and CDR2 from the germline V gene are SGHTA and FQGTGA. CDR3 sequence: CASSPFSDSKNTEAFF. The DNA of the CDR3 is TGTGCCAGCAGCCCTTTTTCGGACAGTAAGAACACTGAAGCTTTCTTT.